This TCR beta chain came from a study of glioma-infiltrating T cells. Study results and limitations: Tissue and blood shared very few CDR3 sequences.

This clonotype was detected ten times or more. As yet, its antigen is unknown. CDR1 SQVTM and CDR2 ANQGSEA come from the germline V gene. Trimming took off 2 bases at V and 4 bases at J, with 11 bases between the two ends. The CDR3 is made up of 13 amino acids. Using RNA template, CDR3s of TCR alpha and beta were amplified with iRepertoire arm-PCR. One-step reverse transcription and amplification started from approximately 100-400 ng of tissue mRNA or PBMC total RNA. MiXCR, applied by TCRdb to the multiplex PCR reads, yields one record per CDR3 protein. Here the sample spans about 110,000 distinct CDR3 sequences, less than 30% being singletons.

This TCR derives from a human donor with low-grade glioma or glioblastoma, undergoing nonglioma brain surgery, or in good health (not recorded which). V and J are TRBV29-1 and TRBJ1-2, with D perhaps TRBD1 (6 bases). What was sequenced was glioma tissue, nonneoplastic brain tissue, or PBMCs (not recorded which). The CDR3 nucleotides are TGCAGCGTTGAAAGTCAGGGGATCTATGGCTACACCTTC. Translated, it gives CSVESQGIYGYTF.